A selection of T cell receptor beta chains follows, all from one sample in a study of T-cell reconstitution after alpha-beta-depleted transplantation in children. MiXCR, applied by TCRdb to the PCR reads, yields one record per CDR3 protein. The sample has 400,000 to 550,000 distinct CDR3 sequences, roughly a tenth seen once; the top ten hold 2% to 2.5%. The material sequenced was PBMCs, taken before TCRalphabeta/CD19-depleted stem cell transplant. The receptors stem from a child younger than 10 with inherited bone marrow failure, due to receive a stem cell transplant. The CDR3 runs from the conserved cysteine through the conserved F or W. The D gene is left open where the match is weak. Some rows mark clone size as missing; the rest say once, few, many or name a class of expanded clone.

TRBJ2-7 many TRBD1 TRBV4-3 CASSQDVVGTGTYEQYF TGCGCCAGCAGCCAAGATGTGGTGGGGACAGGGACCTACGAGCAGTACTTC
TRBJ2-7 many NA TRBV4-3 CASSQVAFGSYEQYF TGCGCCAGCAGCCAAGTAGCTTTTGGGTCCTACGAGCAGTACTTC
TRBJ2-5 many NA TRBV29-1 CSVEGSQGIETQYF TGCAGCGTTGAAGGGAGCCAGGGAATCGAGACCCAGTACTTC
TRBJ1-1 many NA TRBV4-3 CASSQVGMGGTEAFF TGCGCCAGCAGCCAAGTTGGAATGGGCGGTACTGAAGCTTTCTTT
TRBJ2-7 many NA TRBV20-1 CSARWGHNYEQYF TGCAGTGCTAGATGGGGACACAACTACGAGCAGTACTTC
TRBJ1-2 NA NA TRBV19 CASSMGTLNYGYTF TGTGCCAGTAGTATGGGGACCCTCAACTATGGCTACACCTTC
TRBJ2-1 many NA TRBV6-5 CASSFGTPRFVNEQFF TGTGCCAGCAGTTTCGGGACTCCCCGGTTTGTTAATGAGCAGTTCTTC
TRBJ2-1 few TRBD1 TRBV5-1 CASSLLDRDNEQFF TGCGCCAGCAGCTTACTTGACAGGGACAATGAGCAGTTCTTC
TRBJ1-4 many NA TRBV4-3 CASSRERQVLNEKLFF TGCGCCAGCAGCCGAGAGCGACAGGTTCTTAATGAAAAACTGTTTTTT
TRBJ1-3 many NA TRBV30 CAWRGYWLSGNTIYF TGTGCCTGGAGGGGGTACTGGCTCTCTGGAAACACCATATATTTT
TRBJ2-7 many NA TRBV29-1 CSVLVGGEQYF TGCAGCGTTCTAGTGGGAGGCGAGCAGTACTTC
TRBJ2-5 many TRBD1 TRBV4-3 CASSQRDRGLETQYF TGCGCCAGCAGCCAACGGGACAGGGGGCTGGAGACCCAGTACTTC
TRBJ1-2 many NA TRBV12-3/TRBV12-4 CASSFDPYYGYTF TGTGCCAGCAGTTTCGACCCCTACTATGGCTACACCTTC
TRBJ2-7 few NA TRBV27 CASSPVGASYEQYF TGTGCCAGCAGCCCCGTCGGGGCCTCCTACGAGCAGTACTTC
TRBJ2-4 few NA TRBV29-1 CSVVGASGIQYF TGCAGCGTTGTAGGGGCAAGTGGCATTCAGTACTTC
TRBJ1-2 NA NA TRBV7-9 CASSLAPAVNYGYTF TGTGCCAGCAGCTTAGCGCCGGCGGTTAACTATGGCTACACCTTC
TRBJ2-7 many TRBD2 TRBV5-1 CASSWEVSGSSYEQYF TGCGCCAGCAGCTGGGAGGTTAGCGGGAGCTCCTACGAGCAGTACTTC
TRBJ2-2 many NA TRBV27 CASSSRAGELFF TGTGCCAGCAGTTCCAGGGCCGGGGAGCTGTTTTTT
TRBJ1-2 many NA TRBV7-2 CASSSTGGVEGYTF TGTGCCAGCAGCTCCACGGGGGGGGTCGAGGGCTACACCTTC
TRBJ1-6 few NA TRBV20-1 CSVLRAHYNSPLHF TGCAGTGTGCTCCGGGCCCACTATAATTCACCCCTCCACTTT
TRBJ2-7 NA NA TRBV7-9 CASSRTPSMWYEQYF TGTGCCAGCAGCAGGACTCCGAGTATGTGGTACGAGCAGTACTTC
TRBJ2-1 NA NA TRBV4-3 CASSQDGEHTSLSSYNEQFF TGCGCCAGCAGCCAAGATGGAGAGCATACTAGCCTTAGCTCCTACAATGAGCAGTTCTTC
TRBJ2-6 NA NA TRBV5-1 CASSLAGPIPSGANVLTF TGCGCCAGCAGCTTGGCCGGGCCTATACCATCTGGGGCCAACGTCCTGACTTTC
TRBJ2-1 NA TRBD2 TRBV20-1 CSAGKLAGKDEQFF TGCAGTGCTGGGAAACTAGCGGGAAAAGATGAGCAGTTCTTC
TRBJ2-1 many NA TRBV4-3 CASSRSSGPNYNEQFF TGCGCCAGCAGCCGATCCTCGGGACCCAACTACAATGAGCAGTTCTTC
TRBJ2-3 many NA TRBV28 CASRGMVLGSTDTQYF TGTGCCAGCAGGGGGATGGTTCTGGGGAGTACAGATACGCAGTATTTT
TRBJ2-3 NA NA TRBV27 CASSLLGRSGTDTQYF TGTGCCAGCAGTTTGCTAGGGCGGAGCGGCACAGATACGCAGTATTTT
TRBJ2-2 NA TRBD1 TRBV4-1 CASSQYGTGGAGGELFF TGCGCCAGCAGCCAATACGGGACAGGGGGCGCGGGCGGGGAGCTGTTTTTT
TRBJ1-1 many NA TRBV7-9 CASSRGRNTEAFF TGTGCCAGCAGCCGGGGGAGGAACACTGAAGCTTTCTTT
TRBJ2-7 many NA TRBV10-3 CAISPQEGIYEQYF TGTGCCATCAGTCCCCAGGAAGGGATCTACGAGCAGTACTTC
TRBJ2-2 many NA TRBV27 CASSSTQGNTGELFF TGTGCCAGCAGTTCAACACAGGGAAACACCGGGGAGCTGTTTTTT